This T cell receptor beta chain emerged from a study of early T cells in non-severe SARS-CoV-2 infection (dated by TCRdb to the early 2020s). Study-level background: TCR sequencing used bulk RNA from unsorted whole blood, so alpha and beta chains could not be paired. What the authors observed across the whole study: VDJdb matching was skewed toward anti-spike CD8 responses and likely underestimated virus-specific expansions, missing private and CD4 specificities.

At least ten counts were recorded for this clonotype. Its antigen is still unknown. Per-base qualities were not stored, and no clone one base away is much larger. CDR1 is given as SQVTM and CDR2 as ANQGSEA, both from the germline V gene. Spanning cysteine to phenylalanine, the CDR3 consists of 13 amino acids. The read is trimmed to its CDR3 DNA, 39 bases read in frame from base 1. The V end gives up 2 bases and the J end 5 bases, leaving 5 bases in the junction not matched to a gene. Set within a cohort of healthcare workers in London, UK, this nested case-control study involved weekly PCR testing of nasopharyngeal swabs along with blood sampling. Healthcare workers were recruited between 23 and 31 March 2020, during the week of the UK lockdown, and were followed weekly for up to about 15 weeks. Library construction relied on 5' RACE. TCRdb names NextSeq 500 as the instrument used. In the TCR library protocol, unique molecular identifiers were attached to individual cDNA molecules to correct for PCR bias and sequencing error. Both TCR alpha and beta chains were sequenced, and tight co-correlation was observed between alpha and beta sequence abundances in each sample. On the authors' methods: Decombinator V4 was used to annotate the V gene, J gene and CDR3 of the TCR sequences. Expanded TCRs were defined as changing significantly between any two time points under a Poisson model with p below 0.0001. TCR abundances were normalised to the total number of TCRs sequenced per sample and were expressed as counts per million. TRAV1-2 paired with TRAJ12, TRAJ20 or TRAJ33 defined MAIT TCRs, while TRAV10 paired with TRAJ18 defined iNKT TCRs. VDJdb, accessed 1 November 2021, was searched for CMV, EBV and SARS-CoV-2 annotated TCRs, with TCRs annotated for multiple antigens excluded. Using fastp at Q25 and MiXCR, TCRdb reprocessed the public reads and kept productive beta chains. Rows are combined by CDR3 protein, so each entry shows the most common genes and DNA. The V and J calls reflect TCRdb's pipeline rather than the authors' work. A total of more than 80,000 distinct CDR3 sequences appear in this sample, roughly an eighth of them only once. The ten largest clones add up to roughly 1.4% of the sample.

The sequence joins TRBV29-1 to TRBJ2-5, with 7 bases matching TRBD1. The sequencing sample was made of whole blood. This receptor was taken from an adult who was a healthcare worker with PCR-confirmed SARS-CoV-2 infection or an uninfected control (not recorded which). The DNA sequence follows: TGCAGCGTTGAACGGCAGGGGGTGGAGACCCAGTACTTC. Translated, it gives CSVERQGVETQYF.